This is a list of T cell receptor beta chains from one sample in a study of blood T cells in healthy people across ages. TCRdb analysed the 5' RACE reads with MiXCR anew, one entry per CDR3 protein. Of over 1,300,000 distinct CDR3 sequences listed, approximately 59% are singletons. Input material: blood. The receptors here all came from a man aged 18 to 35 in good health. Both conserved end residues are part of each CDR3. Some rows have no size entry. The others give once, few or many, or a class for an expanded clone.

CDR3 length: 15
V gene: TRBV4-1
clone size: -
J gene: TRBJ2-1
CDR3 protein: CASSQDRGPGNEQFF

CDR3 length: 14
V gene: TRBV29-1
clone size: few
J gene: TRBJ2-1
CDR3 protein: CSAQGQGTYNEQFF

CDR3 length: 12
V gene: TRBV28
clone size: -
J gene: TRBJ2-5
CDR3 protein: CASRSGGETQYF

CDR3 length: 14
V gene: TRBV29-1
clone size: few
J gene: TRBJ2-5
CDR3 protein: CSVGAGGSQETQYF

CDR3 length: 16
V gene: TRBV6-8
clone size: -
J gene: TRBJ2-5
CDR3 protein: CASSPKLAGDQETQYF

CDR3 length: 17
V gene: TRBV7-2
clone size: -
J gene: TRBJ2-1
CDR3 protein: CASSSLRGGGPVDEQFF

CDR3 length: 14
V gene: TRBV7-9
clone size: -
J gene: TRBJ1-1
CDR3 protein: CASSLEFLGTEAFF

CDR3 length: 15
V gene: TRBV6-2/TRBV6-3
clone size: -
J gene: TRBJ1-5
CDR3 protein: CASRRDRGIGQPQHF

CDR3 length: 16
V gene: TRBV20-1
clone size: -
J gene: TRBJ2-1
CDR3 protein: CSARGTSGRGYNEQFF

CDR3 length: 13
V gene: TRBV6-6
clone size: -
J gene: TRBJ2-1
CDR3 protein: CASSANWYNEQFF

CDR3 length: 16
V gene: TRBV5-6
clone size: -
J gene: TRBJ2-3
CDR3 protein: CASRIGHGRHTDTQYF

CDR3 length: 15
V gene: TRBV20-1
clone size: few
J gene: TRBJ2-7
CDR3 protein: CSARDAGGPTYEQYF

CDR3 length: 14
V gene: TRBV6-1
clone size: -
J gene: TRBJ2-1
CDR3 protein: CASRIYSTNNEQFF

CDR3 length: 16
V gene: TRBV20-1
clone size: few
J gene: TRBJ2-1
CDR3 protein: CSARVVTGTDYNEQFF

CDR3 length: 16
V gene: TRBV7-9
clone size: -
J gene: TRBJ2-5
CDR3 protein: CASSSPRAGGQETQYF

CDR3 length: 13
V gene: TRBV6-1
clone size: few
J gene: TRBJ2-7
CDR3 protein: CASGDRNSYEQYF

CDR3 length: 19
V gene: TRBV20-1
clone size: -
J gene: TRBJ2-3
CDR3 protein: CSARDPGGTSGGSTDTQYF

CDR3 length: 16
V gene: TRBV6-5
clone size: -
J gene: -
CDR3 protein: CASSYSKGDITYEQYF

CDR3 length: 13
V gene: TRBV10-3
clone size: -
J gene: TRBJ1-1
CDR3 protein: CAISEAAGYEAFF

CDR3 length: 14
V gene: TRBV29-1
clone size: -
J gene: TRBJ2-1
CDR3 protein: CSVRTSGANNEQFF

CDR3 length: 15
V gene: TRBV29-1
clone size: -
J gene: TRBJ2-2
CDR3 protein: CSVEEDTGLLGELFF

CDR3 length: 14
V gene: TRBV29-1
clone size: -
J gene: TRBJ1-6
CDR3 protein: CSVCPPNYNSPLHF

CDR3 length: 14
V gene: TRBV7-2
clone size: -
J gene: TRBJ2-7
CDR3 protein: CASSRLAGVGEQYF

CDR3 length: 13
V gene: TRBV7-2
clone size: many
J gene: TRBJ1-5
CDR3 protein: CASSLGGGQPQHF

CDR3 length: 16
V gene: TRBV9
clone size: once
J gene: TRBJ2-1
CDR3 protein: CASSKSGASSYNEQFF

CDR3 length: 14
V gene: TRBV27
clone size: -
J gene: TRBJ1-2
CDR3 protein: CASRNGDRGYGYTF

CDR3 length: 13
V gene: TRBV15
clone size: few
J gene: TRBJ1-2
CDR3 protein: CATDAGYPYGYTF

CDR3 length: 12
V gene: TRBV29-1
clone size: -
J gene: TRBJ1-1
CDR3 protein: CSVVGGMSGAFF

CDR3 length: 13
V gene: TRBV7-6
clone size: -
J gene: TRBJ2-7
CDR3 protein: CASSFWGSREQYF

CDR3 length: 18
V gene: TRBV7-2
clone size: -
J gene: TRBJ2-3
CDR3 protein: CASSLDPLGGSHRDTQYF

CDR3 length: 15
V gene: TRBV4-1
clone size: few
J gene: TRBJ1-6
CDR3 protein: CASSQIGQYNSPLHF

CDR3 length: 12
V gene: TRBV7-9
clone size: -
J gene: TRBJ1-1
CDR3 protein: CASSRGTEEAFF

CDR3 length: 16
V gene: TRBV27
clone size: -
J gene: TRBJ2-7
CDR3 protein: CASSPLTSGGPGEQYF

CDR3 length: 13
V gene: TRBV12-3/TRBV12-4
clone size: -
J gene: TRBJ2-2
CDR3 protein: CASRRVGPGELFF

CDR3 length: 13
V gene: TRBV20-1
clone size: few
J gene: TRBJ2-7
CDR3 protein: CSARDVISYEQYF

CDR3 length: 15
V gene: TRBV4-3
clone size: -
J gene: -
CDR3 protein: CASSQRGTGGYEQYF

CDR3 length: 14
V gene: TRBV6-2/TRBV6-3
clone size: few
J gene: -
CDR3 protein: CASSYSPGAYEQYF

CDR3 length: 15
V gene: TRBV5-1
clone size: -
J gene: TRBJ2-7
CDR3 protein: CASSLETTSGHEQYF

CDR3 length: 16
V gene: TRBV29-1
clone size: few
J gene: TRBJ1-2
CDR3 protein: CSVAGTGKPNNYGYTF

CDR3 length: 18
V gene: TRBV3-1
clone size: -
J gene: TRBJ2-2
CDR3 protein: CASSQGGQVAGDTGELFF

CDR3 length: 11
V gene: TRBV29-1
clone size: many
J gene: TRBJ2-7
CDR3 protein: CSVSDLYEQYF

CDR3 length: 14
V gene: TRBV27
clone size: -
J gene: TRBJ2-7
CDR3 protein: CASRLAAAAYEQYF

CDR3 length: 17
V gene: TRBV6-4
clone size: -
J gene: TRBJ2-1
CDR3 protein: CASSARLAGDPYNEQFF

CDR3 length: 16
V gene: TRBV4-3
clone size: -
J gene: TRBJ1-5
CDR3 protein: CASSQDFWTDNQPQHF

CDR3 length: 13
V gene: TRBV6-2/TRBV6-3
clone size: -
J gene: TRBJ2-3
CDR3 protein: CASSPRFEDTQYF

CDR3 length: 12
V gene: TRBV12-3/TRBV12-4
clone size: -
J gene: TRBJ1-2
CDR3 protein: CASSFLKEGYTF

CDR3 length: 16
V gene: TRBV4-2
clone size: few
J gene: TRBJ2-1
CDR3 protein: CASSQDKTGPYNEQFF

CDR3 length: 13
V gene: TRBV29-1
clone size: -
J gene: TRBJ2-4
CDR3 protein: CSVLGGTKNIQYF

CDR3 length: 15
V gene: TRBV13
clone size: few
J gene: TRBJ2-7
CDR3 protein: CASSPVPTSSYEQYF

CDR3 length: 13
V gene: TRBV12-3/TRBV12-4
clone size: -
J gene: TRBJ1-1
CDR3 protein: CASSGVTRTEAFF

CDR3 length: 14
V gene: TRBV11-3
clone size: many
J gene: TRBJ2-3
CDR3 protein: CASSLGGVTDTQYF

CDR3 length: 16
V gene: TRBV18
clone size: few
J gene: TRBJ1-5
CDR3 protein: CASSPGQGTFNQPQHF

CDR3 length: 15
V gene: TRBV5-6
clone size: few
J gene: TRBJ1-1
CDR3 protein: CASSWAGILNTEAFF

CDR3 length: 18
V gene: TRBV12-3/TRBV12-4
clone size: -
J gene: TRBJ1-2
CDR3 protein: CASSDSEWGTGLNYGYTF

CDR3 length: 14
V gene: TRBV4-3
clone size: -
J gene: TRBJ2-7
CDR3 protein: CASSQRLVGYEQYF

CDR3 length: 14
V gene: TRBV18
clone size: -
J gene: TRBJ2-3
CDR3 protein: CASSLLGSADTQYF

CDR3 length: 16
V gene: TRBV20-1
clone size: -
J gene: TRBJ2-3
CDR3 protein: CSARDRSSGSTDTQYF

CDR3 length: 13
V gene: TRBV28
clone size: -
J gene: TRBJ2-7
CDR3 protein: CASSPIQATEQYF

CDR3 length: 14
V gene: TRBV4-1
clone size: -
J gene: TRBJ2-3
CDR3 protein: CASQSVASTDTQYF

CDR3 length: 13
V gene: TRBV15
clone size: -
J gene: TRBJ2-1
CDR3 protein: CATSRVALQEQFF